This T cell receptor beta chain originates from a study of monozygotic twins with cystic fibrosis. The V and J ends lost 4 bases and 3 bases, in that order; junction bases with no gene match: 7. The length of the CDR3 is 15 residues. Germline CDR1 is MNHNS and CDR2 is SASEGT. Data came from immunoSEQ multiplex PCR; TCRdb stores just in-frame clones and leaves some out. The data hold 35,000 or so clones, with nearly 85% observed a single time. Concerning this clone: Its antigen is not known.

Whole-study findings and limits: Monozygotic CF twins shared more identical nucleotide clonotypes than unrelated patients. Shared CDR3 numbers were not associated with age, concordance or severity. J usage was most co-twin-similar in 8 of 16 pairs, V in 13.

This chain joins TRBV6-1 and TRBJ2-7; 9 bases line up with TRBD1. Material: blood. This receptor was identified in a girl aged 2-9 years with cystic fibrosis. The CDR3 sequence is CASSASGTGSYEQYF. The CDR3 nucleotides are TGTGCCAGCAGTGCCTCCGGGACAGGGAGCTACGAGCAGTACTTC.